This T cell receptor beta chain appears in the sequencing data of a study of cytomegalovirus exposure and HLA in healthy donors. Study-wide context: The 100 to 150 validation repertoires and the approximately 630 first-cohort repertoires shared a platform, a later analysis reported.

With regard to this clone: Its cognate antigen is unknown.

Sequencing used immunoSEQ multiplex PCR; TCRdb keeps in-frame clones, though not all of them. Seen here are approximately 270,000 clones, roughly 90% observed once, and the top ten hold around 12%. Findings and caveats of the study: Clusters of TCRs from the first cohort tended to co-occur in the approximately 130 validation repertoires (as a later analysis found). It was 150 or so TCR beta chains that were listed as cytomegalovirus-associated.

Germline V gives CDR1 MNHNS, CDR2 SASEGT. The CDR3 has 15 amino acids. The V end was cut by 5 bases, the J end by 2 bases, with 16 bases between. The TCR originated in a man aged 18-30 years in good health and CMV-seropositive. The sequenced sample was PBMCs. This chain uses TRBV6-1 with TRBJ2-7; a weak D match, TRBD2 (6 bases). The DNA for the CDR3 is TGTGCCAGCAGTCCCTCCCTAGCGAGACCCTACGAGCAGTACTTC. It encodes CASSPSLARPYEQYF.